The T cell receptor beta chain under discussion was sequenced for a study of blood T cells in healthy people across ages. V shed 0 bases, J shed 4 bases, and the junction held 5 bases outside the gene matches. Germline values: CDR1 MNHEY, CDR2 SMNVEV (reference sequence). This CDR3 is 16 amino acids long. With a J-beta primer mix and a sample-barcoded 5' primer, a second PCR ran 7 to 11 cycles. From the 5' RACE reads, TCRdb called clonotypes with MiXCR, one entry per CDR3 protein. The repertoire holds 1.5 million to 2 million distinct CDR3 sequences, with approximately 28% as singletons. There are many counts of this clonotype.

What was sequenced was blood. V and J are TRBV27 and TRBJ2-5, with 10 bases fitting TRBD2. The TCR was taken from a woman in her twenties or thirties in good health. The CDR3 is CASSLSLAGVGETQYF. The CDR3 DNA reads TGTGCCAGCAGTTTATCGCTAGCGGGAGTTGGAGAGACCCAGTACTTC.